This paragraph reports one T cell receptor beta chain. The study ran its PCR with 60 Vbeta and 13 Jbeta primers. Sequencing used immunoSEQ multiplex PCR; TCRdb keeps in-frame clones, though not all of them. The sample records roughly 97,000 clones, less than 85% being singletons. This record belongs to a study of cytomegalovirus exposure and HLA in healthy donors. The sample was PBMCs. The TCR originated in a woman younger than 35 in good health and CMV-seropositive.

This CDR3 is CASSYTYEQYF. In DNA form, the CDR3 reads TGTGCCAGCAGTTATACCTACGAGCAGTACTTC. The rearrangement links TRBV28 to TRBJ2-7; D uncertain. CDR1 is MDHEN, CDR2 SYDVKM, per germline. The CDR3 sequence is 11 residues long. Deletions cut 4 bases from V and 2 bases from J, with 3 bases between.